This is a list of T cell receptor beta chains from one sample in a study of blood T cell repertoires in COVID-19. TCRdb keeps only in-frame clones here, not all; method: immunoSEQ multiplex PCR. Of about 170,000 clones in the sample, about 88% were seen once. Source material: PBMCs or T cells enriched from blood (not recorded which). The source of these receptors is a woman aged 45-59 years who had recovered from COVID-19. The CDR3 runs from the conserved cysteine through the conserved F or W. D genes are given only for firm matches. The size field is filled for only some rows; it gives once, few, many or a size class.

size	D	V	J	DNA	CDR3
.	.	TRBV19	TRBJ2-3	TGTGCCAGTAGGGTGGCCAGCACAGATACGCAGTATTTT	CASRVASTDTQYF
.	TRBD2	TRBV11-2	TRBJ2-2	TGTGCCAGCAGCTTAGGTATCGGCGGGGGCACCGGGGAGCTGTTTTTT	CASSLGIGGGTGELFF
.	TRBD2	TRBV5-6	TRBJ2-7	TGTGCCAGCAGCCCAGGACTAGCGGGTCCCTACGAGCAGTACTTC	CASSPGLAGPYEQYF
.	.	TRBV3-1/TRBV3-2	TRBJ2-5	TGTGCCAGCAGCCAAGTCCTAGGGGGGGTAGGAGAGACCCAGTACTTC	CASSQVLGGVGETQYF
.	TRBD1	TRBV27	TRBJ1-2	TGTGCCAGCAGTCGACAGGGAAGTGGCTACACCTTC	CASSRQGSGYTF
.	TRBD1	TRBV11-3	TRBJ2-2	TGTGCCAGCAGCTTAGGATTGGGACAGTTGAACACCGGGGAGCTGTTTTTT	CASSLGLGQLNTGELFF
.	TRBD2	TRBV7-2	TRBJ2-3	TGTGCCAGCAGCAAGGGGACTAGCGGAACGCAGTATTTT	CASSKGTSGTQYF
.	.	TRBV28	TRBJ1-2	TGTGCCAGCAGTTTATGGGAAACGGGGGCTAACTATGGCTACACCTTC	CASSLWETGANYGYTF
.	.	TRBV4-1	TRBJ2-3	TGCGCCAGCAGCCAAGTGTCCGGGTCAGATACGCAGTATTTT	CASSQVSGSDTQYF
.	.	TRBV18	TRBJ1-3	TGTGCCAGCTCACCAGATGGGGCGGTGGTTGCTGGAAACACCATATATTTT	CASSPDGAVVAGNTIYF
.	.	TRBV20-1	TRBJ2-3	TGCAGTGCTAGTCCCGGGAGTGTTTTTCGAGATACGCAGTATTTT	CSASPGSVFRDTQYF
.	TRBD2	TRBV7-8	TRBJ2-5	TGTGCCAGCAGCTTTGAGGGCGGGAGTAGTGGGACCCAGTACTTC	CASSFEGGSSGTQYF
.	TRBD1	TRBV11-2	TRBJ1-1	TGTGCCAGCAGCTTAAATCAGGGGGATGCTTTCTTT	CASSLNQGDAFF
few	TRBD2	TRBV7-2	TRBJ2-1	TGTGCCAGCAGCGTAGTGGGGGGGACTAGCGGGAGTTCCTACAATGAGCAGTTCTTC	CASSVVGGTSGSSYNEQFF
.	.	TRBV30	TRBJ2-5	TGTGCCTGGAGCCCGCCCCCCCACAGTCGGCAAGAGACCCAGTACTTC	CAWSPPPHSRQETQYF
many	TRBD2	TRBV9	TRBJ2-5	TGTGCCAGCAGCGTAGATCTAGCGGGAGCCCAAGAGACCCAGTACTTC	CASSVDLAGAQETQYF
.	TRBD1	TRBV28	TRBJ1-2	TGTGCCAGCAGTTTACTGGGACAGCTCTATGGCTACACCTTC	CASSLLGQLYGYTF
.	TRBD2	TRBV4-2	TRBJ2-1	TGTGCCAGCAGCCCTGAGCGGGGGACTAGACCCTACAATGAGCAGTTCTTC	CASSPERGTRPYNEQFF
.	TRBD2	TRBV19	TRBJ2-7	TGTGCCAGTAGTAGAGCTAGCGGGATGGGTGCGGTCGAGCAGTACTTC	CASSRASGMGAVEQYF
.	TRBD2	TRBV5-4	TRBJ2-7	TGTGCCAGCAGCCTGGGACTAGCGGGGACATCCTACGAGCAGTACTTC	CASSLGLAGTSYEQYF
.	TRBD1	TRBV7-9	TRBJ2-5	TGTGCCAGCAGCCTCAGTACAGGGGGCCAAGAGACCCAGTACTTC	CASSLSTGGQETQYF
.	.	TRBV28	TRBJ1-1	TGTGCCAGCAGCCCGAAGGGGTCGAACACTGAAGCTTTCTTT	CASSPKGSNTEAFF
once	.	TRBV18	TRBJ2-7	TGTGCCAGCGCCATGACAGATAACTACGAGCAGTACTTC	CASAMTDNYEQYF
.	.	TRBV27	TRBJ2-7	TGTGCCAGCAGGCCGGAGGGACTCATCAAGAGCGAGCAGTACTTC	CASRPEGLIKSEQYF
.	.	TRBV6-5	TRBJ2-1	TGTGCCAGTTGCACTCTTAGCTCCTACAATGAGCAGTTCTTC	CASCTLSSYNEQFF
.	TRBD1	TRBV27	TRBJ1-1	TGTGCCAGCGGCGACAGGGGGCGAGGGATCACTGAAGCTTTCTTT	CASGDRGRGITEAFF
.	TRBD2	TRBV5-1	TRBJ2-1	TGCGCCAGCAGCCGTCTAGCGGGAGGGCCGGATGAGCAGTTCTTC	CASSRLAGGPDEQFF
.	.	TRBV2	TRBJ2-1	TGTGCCAGCAGTCTTACAGTATCCAATGAGCAGTTCTTC	CASSLTVSNEQFF
.	TRBD1	TRBV19	TRBJ1-2	TGTGCCAGTAGAGACAGGGAGGCGCTCTATGGCTACACCTTC	CASRDREALYGYTF
once	.	TRBV3-1/TRBV3-2	TRBJ2-7	TGTGCCAGCAGCCAAGGGTGGACTCGTGACGAGCAGTACTTC	CASSQGWTRDEQYF